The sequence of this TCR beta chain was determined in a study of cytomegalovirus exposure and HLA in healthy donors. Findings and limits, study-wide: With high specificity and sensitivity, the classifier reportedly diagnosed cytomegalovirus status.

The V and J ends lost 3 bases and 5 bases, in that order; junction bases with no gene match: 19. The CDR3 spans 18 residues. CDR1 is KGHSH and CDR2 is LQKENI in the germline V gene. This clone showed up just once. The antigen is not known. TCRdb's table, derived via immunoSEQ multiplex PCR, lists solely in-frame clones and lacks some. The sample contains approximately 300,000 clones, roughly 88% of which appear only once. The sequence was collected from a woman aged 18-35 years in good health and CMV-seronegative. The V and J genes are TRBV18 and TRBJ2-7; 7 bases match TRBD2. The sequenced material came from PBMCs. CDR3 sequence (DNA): TGTGCCAGCTCACCCCCTTTGGGTAGAGGGGAGGGCTTCGACGAGCAGTACTTC. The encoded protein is CASSPPLGRGEGFDEQYF.